This T cell receptor beta chain was identified in a study of Tregs in tolerant kidney transplant recipients. About this clone itself: Its antigen is unknown.

Trimming removed 5 bases at V and 8 bases at J, with 16 bases between. Germline V gene lookup returns CDR1 SGHTA and CDR2 FQGNSA. The CDR3 spans 14 residues. Measured with immunoSEQ multiplex PCR; TCRdb has only the in-frame clones, and not every one. The data hold more than 95,000 clones, with 85% to 95% observed a single time. Unstimulated Tregs (CD4+CD25+CD127-) and CD4+CD25- non-Tregs were sorted from PBMCs. Study findings and constraints: No direct test of biological reproducibility was done here.

This chain uses TRBV7-2 with TRBJ2-1, with D unresolved. The specimen sequenced was CD4+ T cells from blood. The TCR sequence derives from a human donor in good health. The CDR3 DNA follows: TGTGCCAGCAGCGCTAACCGGGCGTCCCATGAGCAGTTCTTC. Translation gives CASSANRASHEQFF.